Listed here are 20 T cell receptor beta chains from one sample, sequenced in a study of metastatic and nonmetastatic thyroid tumors. Through MiXCR, TCRdb re-clonotyped the PCR reads. The table has about 16,000 clones, roughly 31% seen once. Patients were all untreated before their thyroid surgery. The sample comprised blood. These TCRs come from a female donor with papillary thyroid cancer or a benign thyroid nodule (not recorded which). Some clones in this sample may be carry-over from other donors' samples.

This clone was seen a few times. The chain employs TRBV28 and TRBJ2-2; no definite D call. Trimming took 2 bases from V and 0 from J, leaving 4 bases between them. CDR3 length: 14 residues. CDR1 and CDR2 (germline): MDHEN, SYDVKM. The CDR3 here is CASSLGPNTGELFF. CDR3 DNA: TGTGCCAGCAGTTTAGGTCCGAACACCGGGGAGCTGTTTTTT.

The CDR3 spells CASSLAVNYNEQFF. DNA for the CDR3: TGTGCCAGCAGCTTAGCGGTGAACTACAATGAGCAGTTCTTC. J is TRBJ2-5 and V is TRBV7-9; D is unresolved. The J call is in doubt because the DNA end fits TRBJ2-1 better. CDR3 length equals 14 residues. CDR1 and CDR2 from the germline V gene are SEHNR and FQNEAQ (reference sequence).

The chain employs TRBV2 and TRBJ2-1; tentatively, D is TRBD1 (5 bases). Trimming took off 4 bases at V and 9 bases at J, with 13 bases between the two ends. CDR3 size: 13 residues. Germline CDR1 and CDR2: SNHLY and FYNNEI. CDR3 bases: TGTGCCAGCAGTGTTATCAGGGCTCCTGAGCAGTTCTTC. Its translation is CASSVIRAPEQFF.

The V call is TRBV19, the J call TRBJ2-7; TRBD2 matches at 10 bases. The CDR3 length is 15 residues. CDR1 and CDR2 from the germline V gene are LNHDA and SQIVND (reference sequence). J gave up 1 base and V 5 bases, and 5 bases lay outside the gene matches. This CDR3 is CASSPSSGSSYEQYF. The CDR3 region has the DNA TGTGCCAGTAGTCCTTCTAGCGGGAGTTCCTACGAGCAGTACTTC.

V is TRBV18 and J is TRBJ1-4, with D possibly matching TRBD1 (5 bases). The CDR3 runs 16 residues. Trimming cost V 2 bases and J 2 bases, with 12 bases left between them. Germline CDR1 reads KGHSH; CDR2 reads LQKENI. The CDR3 protein is CASSPGSRATNEKLFF. The CDR3 DNA reads TGTGCCAGCTCACCAGGGTCCAGGGCCACTAATGAAAAACTGTTTTTT.

This clone qualifies as medium-sized (0.01 to 0.1%). The rearrangement joins TRBV6-5 to TRBJ1-1, with D possibly TRBD1 on 5 matching bases. From germline, CDR1 is MNHEY and CDR2 SVGAGI. The CDR3 spans 15 residues. V was clipped by 2 bases and J by 0 bases, with 10 bases between them. For the CDR3, the DNA is TGTGCCAGCAGTTACCGGCGAGGGGTGAACACTGAAGCTTTCTTT. Amino acid sequence: CASSYRRGVNTEAFF.

V gene TRBV4-2 combines with J gene TRBJ2-6; either TRBD1 or TRBD2 may fit D (5 bases each). Germline assignment: CDR1 LGHNA and CDR2 YNFKEQ. The length of the CDR3 is 17 residues. V lost 6 bases to trimming and J lost 0 bases, with 15 bases between them. Written as DNA, the CDR3 is TGTGCCAGCAGTCCGGGACCGCCAACCTCTGGGGCCAACGTCCTGACTTTC. Encoded protein: CASSPGPPTSGANVLTF.

The V gene is TRBV4-1, the J gene TRBJ2-7; D possibly uses TRBD1 or TRBD2 (5 bases each). CDR3 length equals 15 residues. The V gene lost 2 bases and the J gene lost 3 bases, with 14 bases spanning the gap. Per germline, CDR1 MGHRA and CDR2 YSYEKL. In DNA, the CDR3 is TGCGCCAGCAGCCAACCAGGGACGGTTAGCTACGAGCAGTACTTC. Protein sequence: CASSQPGTVSYEQYF.

This clone is deemed medium-sized. CDR3 region: CASSQTGTGTSNEQFF. CDR3 DNA sequence: TGCGCCAGCAGCCAAACCGGGACAGGGACGAGCAATGAGCAGTTCTTC. The chain is built from TRBV5-1 and TRBJ2-1; 9 positions match TRBD1. Trimming cost V 4 bases and J 6 bases; bases outside gene matches: 11. Germline CDR1 SGHRS, CDR2 YFSETQ. This CDR3 is built from 16 residues.

This clone occurred a few times. This sequence joins TRBV27 and TRBJ2-7; D is unresolved. In germline, CDR1 is MNHEY, CDR2 SMNVEV (reference sequence). V was shortened by 0 bases and J by 6 bases, with 9 bases between the two germline ends. The CDR3 is made up of 13 amino acids. CDR3 bases: TGTGCCAGCAGTTTATCGTCAGAAGTCGAGCAGTACTTC. Its translation: CASSLSSEVEQYF.

This clone has ten or more counts. This chain links TRBV6-5 with TRBJ2-3; 14 nucleotides agree with TRBD2. In germline, CDR1 is MNHEY, CDR2 SVGAGI. The V and J ends lost 7 bases and 5 bases, in that order; junction bases with no gene match: 17. CDR3 length: 19 amino acids. CDR3 sequence: CASTRGLAGAGELGDTQYF. The CDR3 region has the DNA TGTGCCAGCACCAGGGGACTAGCGGGGGCGGGGGAGTTGGGAGATACGCAGTATTTT.

V usage is TRBV11-2 and J usage is TRBJ2-1, with 12 bases identical to TRBD2. The length of the CDR3 is 15 residues. Germline values: CDR1 SGHAT, CDR2 FQNNGV. J gave up 12 bases and V 0 bases, and 6 bases lay outside the gene matches. The CDR3 DNA reads as TGTGCCAGCAGCTTAGACCTAGCGGGGGGGTCGAGGCAGTTCTTC. Protein product: CASSLDLAGGSRQFF.

This clone came up a few times. The chain is built from TRBV6-1 and TRBJ2-7; possible D gene TRBD1, 6 bases. From germline, CDR1 is MNHNS and CDR2 SASEGT. The CDR3 covers 14 residues. Trimming left V 5 bases short and J 5 bases short, with 16 bases between. This CDR3 is CASSLGTPRDEQYF. DNA for the CDR3: TGTGCCAGCAGTCTTGGGACACCAAGGGACGAGCAGTACTTC.

This clone was picked up many times. The identical CDR3 is also encoded by other nucleotide sequences in the sample. The chain is built from TRBV6-1 and TRBJ1-4; D perhaps matches TRBD1 (6 bases). Germline CDR1 and CDR2: MNHNS and SASEGT. The CDR3 has 17 residues. Trimming removed 6 bases at V and 2 bases at J, with 19 bases between. The CDR3 DNA is TGTGCCAGCAGGCAATACGTTGGGCAGGGGACTAATGAAAAACTGTTTTTT. Translated: CASRQYVGQGTNEKLFF.

J is TRBJ1-1 and V is TRBV6-5, with D maybe TRBD1 (6 bases). Looked up from germline, CDR1 is MNHEY and CDR2 is SVGAGI. This CDR3 is 16 amino acids long. Trimming left V 4 bases short and J 0 bases short, with 15 bases between. CDR3 coding DNA: TGTGCCAGCAGTTCTCATCACAGGGCTATGAACACTGAAGCTTTCTTT. Amino acids: CASSSHHRAMNTEAFF.

This clone is termed medium-sized. The CDR3 DNA reads as TGTGCCAGCCATACCTCGGGCCCCCGGGAGCTAGAGCAGTTCTTC. Translation: CASHTSGPRELEQFF. The V and J genes are TRBV28 and TRBJ2-1; a possible D gene is TRBD2 (6 bases). The CDR3 totals 15 residues. V shed 8 bases and J shed 10 bases, with 24 bases lying between them. The germline gives CDR1 MDHEN, CDR2 SYDVKM.

The V and J genes are TRBV9 and TRBJ2-3; D not certain. V lost 4 bases to trimming and J lost 0 bases, with 18 bases between them. Germline-derived CDR1 and CDR2 are SGDLS and YYNGEE. The CDR3 has 17 amino acids. CDR3 amino acids: CASSFEAASRSTDTQYF. CDR3 nucleotide sequence: TGTGCCAGCAGCTTTGAGGCGGCGAGCCGAAGCACAGATACGCAGTATTTT.

This clone was counted a few times. Relative to the germline gene, one junction end is altered; a read error may explain this. The chain recombines TRBV6-1 with TRBJ1-5; D is unresolved. Germline V gene sequence: CDR1 MNHNS, CDR2 SASEGT. This CDR3 contains 16 residues. The CDR3 nucleotides read TGTGCCAGCAGTCCCTGGGGAGGACGTAGCAATCAGCCTCAGCATTTT. This encodes CASSPWGGRSNQPQHF.

This clone was counted between two and nine times. The chain couples TRBV19 to TRBJ1-2, with D tentatively TRBD1 (6 bases). In germline, CDR1 is LNHDA, CDR2 SQIVND (reference sequence). Trimming removed 9 bases at V and 4 bases at J, with 15 bases between. This CDR3 region has 13 residues. The CDR3 reads CASRPGAGYGYTF. CDR3 bases: TGTGCCAGCCGACCGGGGGCCGGCTATGGCTACACCTTC.

This clone was seen a few times. The chain carries TRBV6-1 and TRBJ2-3; no clear D. The CDR3 is made up of 16 amino acids. Germline values: CDR1 MNHNS, CDR2 SASEGT. The V end was cut by 6 bases, the J end by 0 bases, with 16 bases between. The CDR3, as DNA: TGTGCCAGCAGAGAATTTTGGTTTACTAGCACAGATACGCAGTATTTT. It translates to CASREFWFTSTDTQYF.